Presented here are 3 T cell receptor beta chains from one specimen sequenced in a study of shared clonotypes between healthy human individuals. Profiled with immunoSEQ multiplex PCR; TCRdb holds only in-frame clones, not every one. The table includes around 510,000 clones, 95% to 96% detected once. Sequences were obtained from naive CD4+ T cells sorted from blood. Subset reported: CD45RA+ positively selected. These receptors were collected from a woman aged 25 to 39 in good health.

The chain joins TRBV5-8 to TRBJ2-2, with D unclear. The CDR3 sequence is 14 residues long. CDR1 is SGHTS, CDR2 YDEGEE, per germline. V lost 5 bases to trimming and J lost 4 bases, with 12 bases between them. CDR3 region: CASRGTASTGELFF. In nucleotides, the CDR3 is TGTGCCAGCAGGGGTACAGCGTCCACCGGGGAGCTGTTTTTT.

The chain uses TRBV27 and TRBJ2-3; D might be TRBD2 (7 bases). V lost 2 bases to trimming and J lost 2 bases, with 20 bases between them. CDR1 and CDR2 from the germline V gene are MNHEY and SMNVEV (reference sequence). The length of the CDR3 is 18 residues. The CDR3 bases are TGTGCCAGCAGTTTAGGGGGGGCTAGCGTGAGGTTCACAGATACGCAGTATTTT. Encoded protein: CASSLGGASVRFTDTQYF.

The chain joins TRBV28 to TRBJ1-5; no reliable D call. CDR1 is MDHEN, CDR2 SYDVKM, per germline. V shed 2 bases and J shed 9 bases, with 17 bases lying between them. There are 15 residues in the CDR3. CDR3 residues: CASSLDLQTGRPQHF. Written as DNA, the CDR3 is TGTGCCAGCAGTTTAGATTTGCAGACGGGCCGGCCCCAGCATTTT.